Below, 7 T cell receptor beta chains from the same sample are listed, as sequenced in a study of cytomegalovirus exposure and HLA in healthy donors. Vbeta (60) and Jbeta (13) primers were used in the PCR. The data were produced by immunoSEQ multiplex PCR, yet TCRdb's version contains in-frame clones alone and is incomplete. The top ten clones hold around 0.51% of a sample with around 150,000 clones, 70% to 90% of them seen once. The sample was PBMCs. These receptor sequences come from a woman in her thirties or forties in good health and CMV-seronegative.

The CDR3 loop is CASSPLSGNIHNEQFF. The CDR3 nucleotides read TGTGCCAGCAGCCCCCTCAGCGGGAATATCCACAATGAGCAGTTCTTC. The chain links TRBV7-2 to TRBJ2-1, with TRBD2 identical over 7 bases. J gave up 5 bases and V 5 bases, and 12 bases lay outside the gene matches. This CDR3 contains 16 residues. Per the germline V gene, CDR1 is SGHTA and CDR2 is FQGNSA.

V is TRBV11-3 and J is TRBJ2-7, with TRBD1 matching over 7 bases. V was clipped by 9 bases and J by 7 bases; unmatched bases: 9. The CDR3 sequence is 12 residues long. Germline V gene data show CDR1 as SGHNT and CDR2 as YENEEA. CDR3 sequence: CASSKGGREQYF. The CDR3 DNA reads TGTGCCAGTTCCAAAGGGGGCAGGGAGCAGTACTTC.

The chain has TRBV7-6 and TRBJ2-1; 7 bases are shared with TRBD1. CDR3 size: 14 residues. Germline trimming cut 0 bases from V and 13 bases from J; bases unmatched to any gene: 9. Germline CDR1 is SGHVS and CDR2 is FNYEAQ. CDR3 DNA: TGTGCCAGCAGCTTAGCCGTTTTGACAGGGAATCAGTTCTTC. Translated, it gives CASSLAVLTGNQFF.

The chain carries TRBV7-2 and TRBJ2-7; D remains ambiguous. Trimming removed 5 bases at V and 2 bases at J, with 13 bases between. CDR3 size: 14 residues. Per the germline V gene, CDR1 is SGHTA and CDR2 is FQGNSA. The CDR3 region is CASSPRGLAYEQYF. For the CDR3, the DNA is TGTGCCAGCAGCCCTCGTGGGCTGGCCTACGAGCAGTACTTC.

Remarks on this clone: Distinct nucleotide sequences in the sample also encode this CDR3. V and J are TRBV5-1 and TRBJ2-3, with 10 bases aligning to TRBD2. With 4 bases clipped from V and 1 base from J, the junction kept 3 bases outside the gene matches. The germline gives CDR1 SGHRS, CDR2 YFSETQ. This CDR3 is 15 amino acids long. CDR3 DNA: TGCGCCAGCAGCCTGGGGACTAGCGGCACAGATACGCAGTATTTT. Translated: CASSLGTSGTDTQYF.

This clone was seen a few times. The genes are TRBV25-1 and TRBJ1-1, with a possible D match to TRBD1 (5 bases). This CDR3 has 12 residues. Trimming took off 5 bases at V and 6 bases at J, with 10 bases between the two ends. Germline V gene data show CDR1 as MGHDK and CDR2 as SYGVNS. The CDR3 here is CASSFLGAEAFF. Here the CDR3 DNA reads TGTGCCAGCAGTTTCCTAGGGGCTGAAGCTTTCTTT.

The J gene is TRBJ2-5, the V gene TRBV4-2, with 8 bases identical to TRBD2. V lost 4 bases and J lost 2; bases outside the gene matches: 9. Germline CDR1 reads LGHNA; CDR2 reads YNFKEQ. The CDR3 extends over 16 amino acids. The CDR3 region has the DNA TGTGCCAGCAGCCGCCCCGGGGTAGCGGGACAAGAGACCCAGTACTTC. Translated, it gives CASSRPGVAGQETQYF.